In this sample, the clone carrying this TCR beta chain is medium-sized. This sample is part of a study of T-cell reconstitution after alpha-beta-depleted transplantation in children. Unique molecular identifiers were incorporated into the prepared TCRbeta library. MiXCR, run by TCRdb on the PCR reads, gives a single entry per CDR3 protein. The table includes about 24,000 distinct CDR3 sequences, 11% detected once. Per the germline V gene, CDR1 is SGDLS and CDR2 is YYNGEE. Trimming stripped 4 bases from V and 6 bases from J, with 13 bases between. The CDR3 is 13 residues long. This sample comprised PBMCs from the stem cell graft donor, obtained from the stem cell graft. This TCR came from a human donor who donated a stem cell graft to a child with chronic granulomatous disease. The chain uses TRBV9 and TRBJ1-2, with D tentatively TRBD1 (5 bases). CDR3 region: CASSFWDGHGYTF. The CDR3 DNA reads as TGTGCCAGCAGCTTCTGGGACGGACATGGCTACACCTTC.